The clone carrying this TCR beta chain was picked up a small number of times. Single viable CD3+CD4+CD8-CD45RO+ cells were sorted as the memory CD4+ T cells. Serostatus was set by detecting CMV pp150, pp28, p38, p52 IgG. The data originate from a study of memory CD4+ T cells and cytomegalovirus serostatus. Study information: Of the healthy Belgian adults, 9 were CMV seropositive and about 24 seronegative.

This CDR3 has 13 amino acids. Trimming removed 7 bases from V and 7 bases from J; junction bases left unmatched: 6. The germline V gene has CDR1 MNHEY and CDR2 SMNVEV (reference sequence). How the authors handled the data: Out-of-frame sequences were removed, leaving about 2,300,000 distinct TCRbeta sequences. Libraries were prepared by immunoSEQ multiplex PCR; TCRdb keeps only in-frame clonotypes and omits some of them. V, J and clone size derive from that table, while D and trimming were established from the DNA sequence. Seen here are around 63,000 clones, more than 75% observed once, and the top ten hold roughly 5%.

Sequencing was performed on memory CD4+ T cells from blood. J is TRBJ1-4 and V is TRBV27; TRBD1 matches at 7 bases. The receptor comes from an adult in good health and CMV-seropositive. As DNA, the CDR3 is TGTGCCAGCACCAGGGGGTTCGGTGAAAAACTGTTTTTT. It codes for CASTRGFGEKLFF. Supplemented by reference TRBV27 and TRBJ1-4, the full variable domain reads EAQVTQNPRYLITVTGKKLTVTCSQNMNHEYMSWYRQDPGLGLRQIYYSMNVEVTDKGDVPEGYKVSRKEKRNFPLILESPSPNQTSLYFCASTRGFGEKLFFGSGTQLSVL.